The 13 T cell receptor beta chains below all came from one sample that was sequenced in a study of Graves' ophthalmopathy and Graves' hyperthyroidism. The study amplified TCR beta CDR3 regions using RNA transcripts. Second-round multiplex PCR came after a first-round RT-PCR that employed HTBI primers. TCRdb processed the multiplex PCR reads anew with MiXCR; each CDR3 protein has one entry. The sample consists of 1 million to 1.3 million distinct CDR3 sequences, about two fifths of them appearing once. The sample was peripheral blood or thyroid tissue (not recorded which). The source of these receptors is an adult man with Graves' hyperthyroidism.

The chain carries TRBV10-3 and TRBJ2-7, with TRBD2 identical over 15 bases. Trimming at V came to 8 bases and at J to 6 bases, leaving 5 bases not matched to a gene. The CDR3 sequence is 14 residues long. Germline V gene sequence: CDR1 ENHRY, CDR2 SYGVKD. CDR3 amino acids: CAIQRTSGRGEQYF. The DNA for the CDR3 is TGTGCCATCCAACGGACTAGCGGGAGGGGCGAGCAGTACTTC.

This clonotype has ten or more counts. The chain joins TRBV9 to TRBJ2-2; the D is unclear. Germline-derived CDR1 and CDR2 are SGDLS and YYNGEE. V was trimmed by 1 base and J by 0 bases, leaving 10 bases between them. This CDR3 has 16 amino acids. The CDR3: CASSVSVHTNTGELFF. CDR3 DNA: TGTGCCAGCAGCGTATCCGTCCATACGAACACCGGGGAGCTGTTTTTT.

This clonotype was counted ten times or more. This sequence joins TRBV10-2 and TRBJ2-2; no clear D gene. V was pared by 4 bases and J by 1 base, with 7 bases between. This CDR3 comprises 14 residues. Germline V gene sequence: CDR1 WSHSY, CDR2 SAAADI. The CDR3 reads CASSASGNTGELFF. Written as DNA, the CDR3 is TGCGCCAGCAGTGCGTCCGGGAACACCGGGGAGCTGTTTTTT.

This clonotype was found once. The V and J genes are TRBV19 and TRBJ2-7; 7 bases are a match to TRBD1. This CDR3 is built from 14 residues. Germline trimming cut 7 bases from V and 8 bases from J; bases unmatched to any gene: 14. Per the germline V gene, CDR1 is LNHDA and CDR2 is SQIVND (reference sequence). The DNA of the CDR3 is TGTGCCAGTAATTCCCCGGGACAGAATTACAAGCAGTACTTC. It yields the protein CASNSPGQNYKQYF.

This chain joins TRBV7-3 and TRBJ1-2; 9 bases are a match to TRBD1. CDR1 SGHTA and CDR2 FQGTGA come from the germline V gene. Losses at the gene ends were 5 bases for V and 8 bases for J; bases not matched to a gene: 18. This CDR3 contains 17 residues. CDR3 sequence reads: CASSVHADRGRRIGYTF. The CDR3, as DNA: TGTGCCAGCAGCGTTCACGCGGACAGGGGCAGAAGAATCGGCTACACCTTC.

Note on this clonotype: An end of the junction does not agree with germline; a read error may underlie this. This chain joins TRBV10-3 and TRBJ2-5; weak D call: TRBD1 (7 bases). The V gene's germline CDR1 is ENHRY and CDR2 SYGVKD. The CDR3 totals 15 residues. Written as DNA, the CDR3 is TGTGCCAGCAGTTACTCGGGGGCCGATCCAGGGGGGCAGTACTTC. Encoded protein: CASSYSGADPGGQYF.

This clonotype was recorded many times. V gene TRBV25-1 combines with J gene TRBJ2-5, with D unresolved. The CDR3 spans 13 residues. The germline V gene has CDR1 MGHDK and CDR2 SYGVNS. Trimming shortened V by 2 bases and J by 2 bases, and 6 bases separated the two germline ends. The CDR3 sequence: CASSEPFQETQYF. As DNA, the CDR3 is TGTGCCAGCAGTGAACCGTTTCAAGAGACCCAGTACTTC.

This clonotype was seen many times. The rearrangement uses TRBV13 and TRBJ1-4, with TRBD1 as a possible D gene (5 bases). The CDR3 has 12 residues. V was pared by 7 bases and J by 8 bases, with 11 bases between. Germline V CDR1 and CDR2: PRHDT, FYEKMQ (reference sequence). CDR3 sequence reads: CASTRGVEKLFF. CDR3 bases: TGTGCCAGCACCCGGGGCGTGGAAAAACTGTTTTTT.

This clonotype was counted ten times or more. The chain recombines TRBV29-1 with TRBJ1-1; D remains unclear. There are 11 residues in the CDR3. V was pared by 7 bases and J by 5 bases, with 11 bases between. Germline V gene sequence: CDR1 SQVTM, CDR2 ANQGSEA. The CDR3 nucleotides are TGCAGCGCCCTGAGAGGGACTGAAGCTTTCTTT. Its translation is CSALRGTEAFF.

This clonotype was recorded only once. The CDR3 carries no conserved terminal phenylalanine or tryptophan, so it likely arises from a read error. The limits of the CDR3 on the DNA are not certain, so only TCRdb's listed CDR3 is given. The CDR3 sequence: CSARESGQ. The genes are TRBV20-1 and TRBJ1-4; no DNA check was done on the table's D call, TRBD1. Germline values: CDR1 DFQATT, CDR2 SNEGSKA (reference sequence). The CDR3 is 8 residues long, counting both termini.

A few counts support this clonotype. The chain links TRBV5-1 to TRBJ1-2, with 9 bases aligning to TRBD1. This CDR3 has 16 amino acids. The germline V gene has CDR1 SGHRS and CDR2 YFSETQ. V gave up 0 bases and J gave up 7 bases; unmatched junction bases: 10. CDR3: CASSLVSGQGASGYTF. The CDR3, as DNA: TGCGCCAGCAGCTTGGTCTCGGGACAGGGCGCCTCTGGCTACACCTTC.

This chain uses TRBV4-1 with TRBJ1-1; D may be TRBD1 (6 bases). This CDR3 contains 16 residues. Germline V lookup: CDR1 MGHRA, CDR2 YSYEKL. The V end lost 1 base, the J end lost 4 bases, and 16 bases lay between the germline ends. In DNA form, the CDR3 reads TGCGCCAGCAGCCAAGGAGAGGGGGGTTGGGGCACTGAAGCTTTCTTT. Residues: CASSQGEGGWGTEAFF.

This clonotype has ten or more counts. The V call is TRBV7-9, the J call TRBJ1-1, with 9 bases aligning to TRBD1. The germline V gene has CDR1 SEHNR and CDR2 FQNEAQ (reference sequence). The junction had 7 bases not matched to a gene; V was cut back by 5 bases and J by 0 bases. There are 16 residues in the CDR3. The DNA of the CDR3 is TGTGCCAGCAGCCCGACTGACAGGGGGATGAACACTGAAGCTTTCTTT. Its protein is CASSPTDRGMNTEAFF.